This TCR beta chain is drawn from a study of blood T cells in healthy people across ages. It was with a sample-barcoded 5' primer and a J-beta primer mix that a second PCR of roughly 7 to 12 cycles was run. TCRdb fed the 5' RACE reads into MiXCR, producing one record per CDR3 protein. The profile covers 1 million or so distinct CDR3 sequences, with 20% to 25% appearing a single time and about 0.8% taken by the ten largest. Per germline, CDR1 SNHLY and CDR2 FYNNEI. V gave up 10 bases and J gave up 10 bases; unmatched junction bases: 15. The CDR3 runs 14 residues. This clonotype was recorded a few times. This same sample was also taken into another study, of T cells of mothers and their children.

V gene TRBV2 combines with J gene TRBJ2-1, with TRBD2 matching over 8 bases. The clonotype was recovered from a girl aged 2 to 9 in good health. The sample comprised blood. The CDR3 spells CAIPRREDVREQFF. The CDR3 DNA sequence: TGTGCCATCCCGAGGCGGGAGGACGTGCGGGAGCAGTTCTTC.